This T cell receptor (beta chain) was identified in a study of identical twins. With regard to this clonotype: The antigen is not known.

TCRdb used MiXCR to reprocess the 5' RACE reads, holding one entry per CDR3 protein. This sample has 200,000 to 300,000 distinct CDR3 sequences, with roughly 13% found just once. Regarding the study as a whole: Sharing of beta out-of-frame sequences by twins showed a weaker excess. Abundant beta clonotypes from cord blood had fewer insertions, unlike memory repertoires, which showed none. Twins shared out-of-frame alpha sequences with excess low generation probability.

CDR3 size: 16 residues. Trimming left V 5 bases short and J 7 bases short, with 21 bases between. CDR1 is SGHAT, CDR2 FQNNGV, per germline. The data also belong to a second study, concerning yellow fever vaccine responses in identical twins.

The rearrangement links TRBV11-2 to TRBJ2-1; tentatively, D is TRBD1 or TRBD2 (7 bases each). The specimen sequenced was memory (CD45RO+) T cells sorted from blood. The receptor's source is a young woman in good health. The CDR3 nucleotides are TGTGCCAGCAGCAGAGAGGGGGGGACAGTAGGGAATGAGCAGTTCTTC. The encoded protein is CASSREGGTVGNEQFF. Full variable domain (missing parts from reference TRBV11-2 and TRBJ2-1): EAGVAQSPRYKIIEKRQSVAFWCNPISGHATLYWYQQILGQGPKLLIQFQNNGVVDDSQLPKDRFSAERLKGVDSTLKIQPAKLEDSAVYLCASSREGGTVGNEQFFGPGTRLTVL.